This TCR beta chain stems from a study of metastatic and nonmetastatic thyroid tumors. Thyroid surgery was performed in patients who had received no treatment beforehand. With MiXCR, TCRdb reprocessed the PCR reads. The sample contains approximately 30,000 clones, roughly 4% of which appear only once. The length of the CDR3 is 15 residues. Germline V gene sequence: CDR1 MDHEN, CDR2 SYDVKM. Trimming at V came to 6 bases and at J to 1 base, leaving 4 bases not matched to a gene. The sequence derives from a male donor with papillary thyroid cancer or a benign thyroid nodule (not recorded which). Some clones in this sample may be carry-over from other donors' samples. V gene TRBV28 combines with J gene TRBJ2-7, with TRBD2 identical over 12 bases. The specimen was blood. DNA for the CDR3: TGTGCCAGCAGCCGACTAGCGGGAGTTTCCTACGAGCAGTACTTC. Protein: CASSRLAGVSYEQYF.